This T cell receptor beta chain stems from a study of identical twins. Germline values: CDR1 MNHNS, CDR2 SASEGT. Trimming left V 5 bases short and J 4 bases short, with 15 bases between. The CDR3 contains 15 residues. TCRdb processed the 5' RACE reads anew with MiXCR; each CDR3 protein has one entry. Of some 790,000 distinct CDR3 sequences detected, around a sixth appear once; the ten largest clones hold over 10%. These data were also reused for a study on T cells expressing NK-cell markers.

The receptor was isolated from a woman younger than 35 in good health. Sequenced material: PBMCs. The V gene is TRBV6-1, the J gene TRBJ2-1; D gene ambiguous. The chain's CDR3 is CASSPPGNSYNEQFF. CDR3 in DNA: TGTGCCAGCAGTCCCCCGGGTAATTCGTACAATGAGCAGTTCTTC.